These 13 T cell receptor beta chains share one sample of origin, sequenced in a study of T-cell memory formation after mild COVID-19. TCRdb independently ran MiXCR on the 5' RACE reads; one entry per CDR3 protein. The sample consists of around 420,000 distinct CDR3 sequences, around 24% of them appearing once. Material: PBMCs or a T cell subset sorted from them (not recorded which). These receptor sequences come from an adult woman who had mild COVID-19 (a few samples of this study predate the infection). Cell type and time point are not known.

The gene calls are TRBV28 and TRBJ2-3; a possible D gene is TRBD1 (6 bases). CDR3 length: 15 amino acids. Trimming removed 6 bases at V and 4 bases at J, with 17 bases between. Germline V gene data show CDR1 as MDHEN and CDR2 as SYDVKM. CDR3 loop: CASSPLMTGADTQYF. CDR3 in DNA: TGTGCCAGCAGCCCCCTCATGACAGGCGCAGATACGCAGTATTTT.

This clonotype has more than one count but fewer than ten. The V and J genes are TRBV9 and TRBJ2-3; tentatively, D is TRBD2 (6 bases). The ends were cut back, 5 bases at V and 4 bases at J, with 17 bases in the middle. The CDR3 extends over 15 amino acids. From germline, CDR1 is SGDLS and CDR2 YYNGEE. In DNA form, the CDR3 reads TGTGCCAGCAGTAAGGGCCGGGGAGGTGCAGATACGCAGTATTTT. Translated, it gives CASSKGRGGADTQYF.

This clonotype occurred a few times. The chain recombines TRBV24-1 with TRBJ2-7; 12 bases fit TRBD1. This CDR3 spans 16 amino acids. V lost 5 bases to trimming and J lost 0 bases; unmatched junction nucleotides: 4. Germline lookup yields CDR1 KGHDR and CDR2 SFDVKD. The CDR3 loop reads CATSGTGQGASYEQYF. The CDR3, as DNA: TGTGCCACCAGTGGAACGGGACAGGGGGCCTCCTACGAGCAGTACTTC.

The table lists this clonotype with a few counts. The J gene is TRBJ1-2, the V gene TRBV27, with D maybe TRBD1 (5 bases). V lost 2 bases to trimming and J lost 4 bases, with 8 bases between them. Looked up from germline, CDR1 is MNHEY and CDR2 is SMNVEV (reference sequence). CDR3 length: 13 amino acids. For the CDR3, the DNA is TGTGCCAGCAGTTTACAGGGTGGCTATGGCTACACCTTC. Translation: CASSLQGGYGYTF.

This clonotype has only a few counts. The chain links TRBV5-5 to TRBJ2-2, with D perhaps matching TRBD1 or TRBD2 (6 bases each). This CDR3 is built from 17 residues. The germline V gene encodes CDR1 SGHKS and CDR2 YYEKEE (reference sequence). Trimming cost V 2 bases and J 4 bases, with 18 bases left between them. The CDR3 loop reads CASSFKTGAWSTGELFF. Written as DNA, the CDR3 is TGTGCCAGCAGCTTCAAAACGGGGGCTTGGAGCACCGGGGAGCTGTTTTTT.

In this sample, this clonotype turned up a few times. The chain carries TRBV4-2 and TRBJ1-1, with D unresolved. Germline V lookup: CDR1 LGHNA, CDR2 YNFKEQ. The length of the CDR3 is 15 residues. Trimming left V 4 bases short and J 0 bases short, with 12 bases between. CDR3 sequence: CASSPPGHLNTEAFF. CDR3 nucleotide sequence: TGTGCCAGCAGCCCCCCGGGTCACTTGAACACTGAAGCTTTCTTT.

This clonotype was found a few times. V and J are TRBV5-1 and TRBJ1-2, with D unresolved. The germline V and J ends were trimmed by 0 bases and 5 bases, with 14 bases remaining between them. The length of the CDR3 is 15 residues. The germline CDR1 and CDR2 sequences are SGHRS and YFSETQ. CDR3 sequence: CASSLAGGGTYGYTF. The CDR3 DNA reads as TGCGCCAGCAGCTTGGCGGGCGGCGGCACTTATGGCTACACCTTC.

The chain recombines TRBV5-5 with TRBJ2-2; 10 nucleotides match TRBD1. The CDR3 runs to 19 residues. Germline trimming cut 0 bases from V and 6 bases from J; bases unmatched to any gene: 14. Germline loops: CDR1 SGHKS, CDR2 YYEKEE (reference sequence). This chain's CDR3 is CASSLVGDRGLWGAGELFF. The DNA of the CDR3 is TGTGCCAGCAGCTTGGTTGGCGACAGGGGGCTATGGGGGGCCGGGGAGCTGTTTTTT.

This clonotype was seen more than once but under ten times. The chain couples TRBV7-9 to TRBJ2-7; 9 nucleotides line up with TRBD1. CDR1 and CDR2 (germline): SEHNR, FQNEAQ (reference sequence). CDR3 length equals 15 residues. The V gene end was trimmed by 1 base and the J gene end by 6 bases; junction bases not matched to a gene: 7. CDR3 protein: CASSLGGQGTREQYF. CDR3 bases: TGTGCCAGCAGCTTAGGGGGACAGGGAACCCGCGAGCAGTACTTC.

This clonotype showed up just a few times. This chain uses TRBV30 with TRBJ1-3; D not resolved. Trimming took off 1 base at V and 0 bases at J, with 10 bases between the two ends. The CDR3 spans 15 residues. Germline V gene sequence: CDR1 GTSNPN, CDR2 SVGIG (reference sequence). The CDR3 sequence: CAWSASSSSGNTIYF. The CDR3 DNA is TGTGCCTGGAGTGCTTCAAGCAGCTCTGGAAACACCATATATTTT.

The gene calls are TRBV29-1 and TRBJ1-1, with TRBD1 as a possible D gene (6 bases). Per germline, CDR1 SQVTM and CDR2 ANQGSEA. V gave up 6 bases and J gave up 6 bases, with 11 bases separating them. CDR3 size: 11 residues. In DNA form, the CDR3 reads TGCAGCGTGGGGTCAGGGGCTGAAGCTTTCTTT. This sequence encodes CSVGSGAEAFF.

CDR3 nucleotides: TGTGCCTGGAGTATTACGGGAGTTGCTTACGAGCAGTACTTC. It translates to CAWSITGVAYEQYF. This rearrangement joins TRBV30 to TRBJ2-7; D is possibly TRBD2 (6 bases). Germline V lookup: CDR1 GTSNPN, CDR2 SVGIG (reference sequence). This CDR3 has 14 amino acids. Trimming shortened V by 2 bases and J by 4 bases, and 15 bases separated the two germline ends.

V is TRBV28 and J is TRBJ2-5, with D maybe TRBD2 (7 bases). The germline V gene has CDR1 MDHEN and CDR2 SYDVKM. The CDR3 consists of 13 residues. Trimming cost V 5 bases and J 5 bases, with 12 bases left between them. The CDR3 nucleotides are TGTGCCAGCAGTGTACAGGGAGGGGAGACCCAGTACTTC. Translated, it gives CASSVQGGETQYF.